Sequencing of this T cell receptor (beta chain) was carried out in a study of blood T cells in healthy people across ages. Using a J-beta primer mix together with a sample-barcoded 5' primer, a second PCR was run for about 6 to 12 cycles. Each sample yielded at least 2.5 million CDR3-containing paired-end reads. From the 5' RACE reads, TCRdb called clonotypes with MiXCR, one entry per CDR3 protein. This repertoire shows about 1,800,000 distinct CDR3 sequences, approximately 28% found once; its top ten account for 7.7%. RNA extraction gave at least 5.5 micrograms of total RNA per sample. Study results and caveats: Unsorted PBMC material precluded a definitive naive versus antigen-experienced comparison.

In the case of this clonotype: Its antigen remains unidentified. Just one base apart from a much larger clone, this may be a read error.

The CDR3 totals 16 residues. This clonotype was obtained from a young woman in good health. The gene calls are TRBV12-3 or TRBV12-4 and TRBJ2-1, with TRBD2 matching over 13 bases. Sequenced material: blood. The CDR3 protein is CASSPRTSGRYSEQFF. CDR3 nucleotides: TGTGCCAGCAGTCCCCGGACTAGCGGGAGATACAGTGAGCAGTTCTTC.